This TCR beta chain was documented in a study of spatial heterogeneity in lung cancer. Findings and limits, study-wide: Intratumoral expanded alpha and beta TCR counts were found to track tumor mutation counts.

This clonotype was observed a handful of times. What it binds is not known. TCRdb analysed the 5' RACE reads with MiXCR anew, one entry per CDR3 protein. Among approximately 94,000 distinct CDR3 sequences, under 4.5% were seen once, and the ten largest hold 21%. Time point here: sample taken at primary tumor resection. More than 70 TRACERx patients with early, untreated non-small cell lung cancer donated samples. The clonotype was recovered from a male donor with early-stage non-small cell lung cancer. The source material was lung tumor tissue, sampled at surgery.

The CDR3 nucleotides are TGTGCCACCAGCAGAGATCAACAGGCCGCTGAGTACTTC. The encoded protein is CATSRDQQAAEYF. The V gene is TRBV15, the J gene TRBJ2-7; TRBD1 is a possible D gene (5 bases). Germline lookup yields CDR1 LNHNV and CDR2 YYDKDF (reference sequence). This CDR3 region has 13 residues. Between the trimmed V and J ends, which lost 0 bases and 11 bases, there was a span of 14 bases. Using reference TRBV15 and TRBJ2-7 for the parts outside the CDR3, the full variable domain is DAMVIQNPRYQVTQFGKPVTLSCSQTLNHNVMYWYQQKSSQAPKLLFHYYDKDFNNEADTPDNFQSRRPNTSFCFLDIRSPGLGDTAMYLCATSRDQQAAEYFGPGTRLTVT.